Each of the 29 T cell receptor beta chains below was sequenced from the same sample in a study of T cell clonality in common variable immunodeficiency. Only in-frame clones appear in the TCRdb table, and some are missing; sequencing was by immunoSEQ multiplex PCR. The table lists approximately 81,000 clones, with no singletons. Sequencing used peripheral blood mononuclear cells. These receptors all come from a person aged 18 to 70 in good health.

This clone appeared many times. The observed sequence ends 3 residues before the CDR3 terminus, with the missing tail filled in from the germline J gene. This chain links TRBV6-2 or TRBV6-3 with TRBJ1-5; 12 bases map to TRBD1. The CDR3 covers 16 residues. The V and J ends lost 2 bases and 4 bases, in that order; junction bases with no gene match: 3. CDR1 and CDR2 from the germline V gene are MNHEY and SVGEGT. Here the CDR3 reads CASSYVGQGANQPQHF. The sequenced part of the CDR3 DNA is TGTGCCAGCAGTTACGTGGGACAGGGGGCTAATCAGCCC.

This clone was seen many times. CDR3 DNA, as far as it was read: TGTGCCAGCAGTTACCCGATACTCCTAGCCTACAATGAG. Translating it yields CASSYPILLAYNE. The whole CDR3 sequence is CASSYPILLAYNEQFF. The V call is TRBV6-2 or TRBV6-3, the J call TRBJ2-1; no clear D gene. From the germline J gene comes the end of the CDR3, since the read stops 3 residues before it. The CDR3 is made up of 16 amino acids. The germline CDR1 and CDR2 sequences are MNHEY and SVGEGT. Trimming pared 2 bases from V and 2 bases from J, leaving 13 bases between.

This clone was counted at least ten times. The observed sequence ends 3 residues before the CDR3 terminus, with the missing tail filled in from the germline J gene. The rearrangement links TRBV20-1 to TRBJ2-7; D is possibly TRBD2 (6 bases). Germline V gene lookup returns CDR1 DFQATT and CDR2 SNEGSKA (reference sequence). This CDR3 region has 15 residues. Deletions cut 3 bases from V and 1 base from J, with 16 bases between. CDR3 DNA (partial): TGCAGTGCTAGGCCGGTTAGCGGCCTTTCCTACGAG. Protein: CSARPVSGLSYE. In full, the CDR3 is CSARPVSGLSYEQYF.

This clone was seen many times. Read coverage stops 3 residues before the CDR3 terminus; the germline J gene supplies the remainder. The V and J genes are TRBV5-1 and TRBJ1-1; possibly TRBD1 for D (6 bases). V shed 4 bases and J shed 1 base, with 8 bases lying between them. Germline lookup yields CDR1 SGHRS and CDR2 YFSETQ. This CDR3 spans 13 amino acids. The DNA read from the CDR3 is TGCGCCAGCAGCCAGGGGCGGAACACTGAA. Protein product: CASSQGRNTE. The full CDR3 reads CASSQGRNTEAFF. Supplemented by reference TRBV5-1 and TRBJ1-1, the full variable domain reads KAGVTQTPRYLIKTRGQQVTLSCSPISGHRSVSWYQQTPGQGLQFLFEYFSETQRNKGNFPGRFSGRQFSNSRSEMNVSTLELGDSALYLCASSQGRNTEAFFGQGTRLTVV.

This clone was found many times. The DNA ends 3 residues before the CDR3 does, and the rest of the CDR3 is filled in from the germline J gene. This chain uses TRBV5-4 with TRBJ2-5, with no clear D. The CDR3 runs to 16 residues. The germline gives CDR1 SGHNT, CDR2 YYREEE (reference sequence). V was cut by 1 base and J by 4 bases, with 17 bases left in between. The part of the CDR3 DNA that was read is TGTGCCAGCAGCTTGAATCAGAAAAGCGTCGGAGAGACC. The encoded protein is CASSLNQKSVGET. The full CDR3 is CASSLNQKSVGETQYF.

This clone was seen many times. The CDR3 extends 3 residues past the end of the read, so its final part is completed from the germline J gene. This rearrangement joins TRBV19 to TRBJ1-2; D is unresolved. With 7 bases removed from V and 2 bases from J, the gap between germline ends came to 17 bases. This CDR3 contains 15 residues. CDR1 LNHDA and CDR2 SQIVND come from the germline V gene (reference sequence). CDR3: CASTPNPSHNYGYTF. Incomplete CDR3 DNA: TGTGCCAGTACCCCTAATCCGTCCCACAACTATGGC.

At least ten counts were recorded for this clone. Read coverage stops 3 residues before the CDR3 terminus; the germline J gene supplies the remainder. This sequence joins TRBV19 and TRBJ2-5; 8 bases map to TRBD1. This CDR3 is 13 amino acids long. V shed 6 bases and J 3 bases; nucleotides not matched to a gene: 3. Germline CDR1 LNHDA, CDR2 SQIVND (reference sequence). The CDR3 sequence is CASRQGGKETQYF. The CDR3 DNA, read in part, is TGTGCCAGTAGACAGGGGGGTAAAGAGACC.

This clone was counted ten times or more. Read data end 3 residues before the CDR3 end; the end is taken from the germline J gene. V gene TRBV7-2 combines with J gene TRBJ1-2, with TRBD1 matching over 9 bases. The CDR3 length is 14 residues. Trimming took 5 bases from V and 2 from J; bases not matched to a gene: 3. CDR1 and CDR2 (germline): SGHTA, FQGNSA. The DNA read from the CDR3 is TGTGCCAGCAGCCCCGGACAGGGGAACTATGGC. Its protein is CASSPGQGNYG. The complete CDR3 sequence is CASSPGQGNYGYTF.

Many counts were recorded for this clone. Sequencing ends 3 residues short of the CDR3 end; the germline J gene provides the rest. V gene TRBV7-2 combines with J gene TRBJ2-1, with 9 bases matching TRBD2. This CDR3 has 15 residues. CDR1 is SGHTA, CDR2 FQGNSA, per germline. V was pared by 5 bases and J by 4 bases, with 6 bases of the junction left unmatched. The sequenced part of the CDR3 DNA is TGTGCCAGCAGCATGACTAGCGGTCCTTACAATGAG. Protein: CASSMTSGPYNE. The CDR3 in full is CASSMTSGPYNEQFF.

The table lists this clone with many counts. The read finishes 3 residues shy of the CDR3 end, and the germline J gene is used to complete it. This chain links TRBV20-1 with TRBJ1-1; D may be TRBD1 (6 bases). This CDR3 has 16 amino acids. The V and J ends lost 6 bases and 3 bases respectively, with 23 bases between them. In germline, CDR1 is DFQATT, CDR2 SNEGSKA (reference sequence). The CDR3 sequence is CSATLHLGQFHTEAFF. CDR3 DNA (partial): TGCAGTGCGACCCTACACCTCGGACAGTTCCACACTGAA.

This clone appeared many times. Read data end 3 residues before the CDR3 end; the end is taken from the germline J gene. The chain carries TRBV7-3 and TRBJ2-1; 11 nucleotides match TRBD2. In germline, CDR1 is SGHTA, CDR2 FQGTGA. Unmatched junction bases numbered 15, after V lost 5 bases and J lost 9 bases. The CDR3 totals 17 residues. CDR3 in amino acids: CASSPTGLAARWAEQFF. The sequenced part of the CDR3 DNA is TGTGCCAGCAGCCCGACGGGACTAGCGGCCCGGTGGGCTGAG.

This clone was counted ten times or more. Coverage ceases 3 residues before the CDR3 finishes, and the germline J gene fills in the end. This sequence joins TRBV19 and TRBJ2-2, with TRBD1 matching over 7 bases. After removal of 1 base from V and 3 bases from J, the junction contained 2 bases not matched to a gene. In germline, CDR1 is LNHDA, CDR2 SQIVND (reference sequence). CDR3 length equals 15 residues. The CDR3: CASSIGQGYTGELFF. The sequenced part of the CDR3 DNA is TGTGCCAGTAGTATAGGACAGGGCTACACCGGGGAG.

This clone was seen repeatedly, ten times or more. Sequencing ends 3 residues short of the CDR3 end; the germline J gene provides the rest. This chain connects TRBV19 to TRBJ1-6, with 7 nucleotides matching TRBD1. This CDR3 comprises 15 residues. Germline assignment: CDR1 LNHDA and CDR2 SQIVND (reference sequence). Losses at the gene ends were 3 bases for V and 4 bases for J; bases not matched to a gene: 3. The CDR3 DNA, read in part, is TGTGCCAGTAGTATTGGGACAGAATATAATTCACCC. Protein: CASSIGTEYNSP. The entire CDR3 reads CASSIGTEYNSPLHF.

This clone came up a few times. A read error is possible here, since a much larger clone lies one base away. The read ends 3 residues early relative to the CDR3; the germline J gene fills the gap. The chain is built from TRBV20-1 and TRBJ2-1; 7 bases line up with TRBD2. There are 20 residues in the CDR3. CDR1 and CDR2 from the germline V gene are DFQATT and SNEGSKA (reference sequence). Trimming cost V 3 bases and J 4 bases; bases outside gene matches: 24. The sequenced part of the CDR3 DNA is TGCAGTGCTAGGGCGGCCGGCAGAATCGGGAGTGGGGGGGGGTACAATGAG. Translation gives CSARAAGRIGSGGGYNE. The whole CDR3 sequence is CSARAAGRIGSGGGYNEQFF.

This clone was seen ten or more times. Partial CDR3 DNA: TGTGCCAGCAGCCATAGGACAGCAGATTACGAG. Translating it yields CASSHRTADYE. The whole CDR3 reads CASSHRTADYEQYF. The genes are TRBV7-8 and TRBJ2-7, with D possibly TRBD1 on 6 matching bases. The CDR3 end is not reached by the read, which stops 3 residues before it; the germline J gene fills it in. Trimming shortened V by 5 bases and J by 4 bases, and 15 bases separated the two germline ends. The CDR3 runs to 14 residues. Germline V gene sequence: CDR1 SGHVS, CDR2 FQNEAQ.

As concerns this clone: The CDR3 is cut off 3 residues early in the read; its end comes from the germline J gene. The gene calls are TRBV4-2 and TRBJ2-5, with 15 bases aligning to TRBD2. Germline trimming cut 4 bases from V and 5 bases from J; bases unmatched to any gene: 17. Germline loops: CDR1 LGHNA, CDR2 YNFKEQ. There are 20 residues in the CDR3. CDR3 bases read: TGTGCCAGCAGCCCCAAGCAACCCGGACTAGCGGGAGGGCCAGAGGAGACC. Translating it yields CASSPKQPGLAGGPEET. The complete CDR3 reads CASSPKQPGLAGGPEETQYF.

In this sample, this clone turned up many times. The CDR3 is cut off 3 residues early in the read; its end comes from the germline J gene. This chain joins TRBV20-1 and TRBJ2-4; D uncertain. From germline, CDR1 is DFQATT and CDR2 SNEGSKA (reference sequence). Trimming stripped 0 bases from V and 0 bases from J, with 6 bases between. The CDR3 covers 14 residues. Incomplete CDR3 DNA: TGCAGTGCTAGAGATCTTTCAGCCAAAAACATT. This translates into CSARDLSAKNI. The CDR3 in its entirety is CSARDLSAKNIQYF.

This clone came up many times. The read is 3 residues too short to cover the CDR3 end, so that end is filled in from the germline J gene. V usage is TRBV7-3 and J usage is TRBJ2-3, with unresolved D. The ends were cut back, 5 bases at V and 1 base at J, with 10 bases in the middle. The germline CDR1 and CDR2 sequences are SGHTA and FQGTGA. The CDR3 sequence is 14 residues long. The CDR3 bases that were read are TGTGCCAGCAGCCCCTCCCCCGGCACAGATACG. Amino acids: CASSPSPGTDT. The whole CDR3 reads CASSPSPGTDTQYF.

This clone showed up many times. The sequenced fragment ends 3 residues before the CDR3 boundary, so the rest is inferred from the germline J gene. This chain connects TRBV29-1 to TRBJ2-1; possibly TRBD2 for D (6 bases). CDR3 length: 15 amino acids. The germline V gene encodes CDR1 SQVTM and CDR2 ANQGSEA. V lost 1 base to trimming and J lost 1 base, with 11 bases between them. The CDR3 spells CSVEAGGGSYNEQFF. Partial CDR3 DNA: TGCAGCGTTGAAGCAGGTGGGGGGTCCTACAATGAG.

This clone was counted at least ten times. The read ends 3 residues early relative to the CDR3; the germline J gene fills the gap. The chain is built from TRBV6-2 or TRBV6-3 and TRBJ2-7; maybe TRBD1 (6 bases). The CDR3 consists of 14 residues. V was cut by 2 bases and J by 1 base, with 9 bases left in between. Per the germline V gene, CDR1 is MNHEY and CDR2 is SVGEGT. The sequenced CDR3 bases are TGTGCCAGCAGTTACGGACAGCCTTCCTACGAG. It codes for CASSYGQPSYE. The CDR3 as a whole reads CASSYGQPSYEQYF.

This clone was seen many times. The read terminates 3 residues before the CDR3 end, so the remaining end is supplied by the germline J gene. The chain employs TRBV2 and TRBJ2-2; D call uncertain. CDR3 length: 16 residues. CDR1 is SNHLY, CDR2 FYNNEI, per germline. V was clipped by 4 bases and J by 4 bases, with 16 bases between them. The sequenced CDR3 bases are TGTGCCAGCAGTGTTATAAGCGCGGCGGTCACCGGGGAG. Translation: CASSVISAAVTGE. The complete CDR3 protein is CASSVISAAVTGELFF.

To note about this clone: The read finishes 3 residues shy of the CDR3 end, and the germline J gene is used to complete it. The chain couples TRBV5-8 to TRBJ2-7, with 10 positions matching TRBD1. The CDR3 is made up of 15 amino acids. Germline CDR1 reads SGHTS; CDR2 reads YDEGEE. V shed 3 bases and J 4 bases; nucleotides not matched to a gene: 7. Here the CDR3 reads CASSSGTGVMYEQYF. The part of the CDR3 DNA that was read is TGTGCCAGCAGCTCTGGGACAGGGGTAATGTACGAG.

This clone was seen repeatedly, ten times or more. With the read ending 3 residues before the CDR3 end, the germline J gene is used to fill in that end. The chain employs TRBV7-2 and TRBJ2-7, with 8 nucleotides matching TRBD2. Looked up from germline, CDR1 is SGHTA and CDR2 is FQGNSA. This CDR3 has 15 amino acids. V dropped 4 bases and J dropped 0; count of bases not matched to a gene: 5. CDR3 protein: CASSSPGGLSYEQYF. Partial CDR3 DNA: TGTGCCAGCAGCTCGCCGGGGGGGCTCTCCTACGAG.

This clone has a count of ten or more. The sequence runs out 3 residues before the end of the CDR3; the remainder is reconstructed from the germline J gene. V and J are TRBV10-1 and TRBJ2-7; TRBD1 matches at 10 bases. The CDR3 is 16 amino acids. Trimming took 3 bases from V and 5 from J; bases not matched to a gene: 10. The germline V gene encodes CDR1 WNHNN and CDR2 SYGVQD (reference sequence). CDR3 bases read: TGCGCCAGCAGTGACCGTCGGGACAGGGGAAGAAACGAG. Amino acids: CASSDRRDRGRNE. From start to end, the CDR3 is CASSDRRDRGRNEQYF.

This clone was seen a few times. This CDR3 reads CASSLGQSNRQPQHF. The sequenced CDR3 bases are TGTGCCAGCAGCTTGGGGCAGTCTAACCGTCAGCCC. This sequence joins TRBV11-2 and TRBJ1-5, with D possibly matching TRBD1 (5 bases). The read finishes 3 residues shy of the CDR3 end, and the germline J gene is used to complete it. Germline V CDR1 and CDR2: SGHAT, FQNNGV. CDR3 length equals 15 residues. The V and J ends lost 3 bases and 6 bases respectively, with 15 bases between them.

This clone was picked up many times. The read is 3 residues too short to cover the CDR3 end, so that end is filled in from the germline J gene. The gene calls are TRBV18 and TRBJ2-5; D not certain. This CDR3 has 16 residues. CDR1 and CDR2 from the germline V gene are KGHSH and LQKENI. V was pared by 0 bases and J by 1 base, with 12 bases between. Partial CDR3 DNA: TGTGCCAGCTCACCACCGGCCCCCGCCTTCCAAGAGACC. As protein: CASSPPAPAFQET. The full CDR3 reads CASSPPAPAFQETQYF. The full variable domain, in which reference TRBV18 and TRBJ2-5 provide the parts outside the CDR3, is NAGVMQNPRHLVRRRGQEARLRCSPMKGHSHVYWYRQLPEEGLKFMVYLQKENIIDESGMPKERFSAEFPKEGPSILRIQQVVRGDSAAYFCASSPPAPAFQETQYFGPGTRLLVL.

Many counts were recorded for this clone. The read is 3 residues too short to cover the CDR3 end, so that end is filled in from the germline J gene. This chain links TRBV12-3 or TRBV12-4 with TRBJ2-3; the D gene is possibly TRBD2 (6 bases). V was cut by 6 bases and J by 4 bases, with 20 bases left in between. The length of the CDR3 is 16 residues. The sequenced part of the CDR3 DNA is TGTGCCAGCAGCCTACTTCCGGGGGACGGAGCAGATACG. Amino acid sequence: CASSLLPGDGADT. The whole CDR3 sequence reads CASSLLPGDGADTQYF.

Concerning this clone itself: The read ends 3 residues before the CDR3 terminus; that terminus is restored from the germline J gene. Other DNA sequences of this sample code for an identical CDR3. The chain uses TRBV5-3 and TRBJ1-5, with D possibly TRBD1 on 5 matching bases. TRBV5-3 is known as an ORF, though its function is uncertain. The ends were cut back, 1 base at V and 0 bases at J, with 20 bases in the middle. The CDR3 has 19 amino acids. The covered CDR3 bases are TGTGCCAGAAGCTTGTGTCCACTTCCGACAGATAATAGCAATCAGCCC. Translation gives CARSLCPLPTDNSNQP. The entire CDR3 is CARSLCPLPTDNSNQPQHF.

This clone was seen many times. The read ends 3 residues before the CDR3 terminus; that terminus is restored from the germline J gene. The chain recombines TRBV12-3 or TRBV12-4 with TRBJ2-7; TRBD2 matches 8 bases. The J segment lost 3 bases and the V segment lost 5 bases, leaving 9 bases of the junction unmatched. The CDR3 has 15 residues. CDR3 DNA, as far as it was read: TGTGCCAGCAGTCTACCTACTAGCGGAATCTACGAG. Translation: CASSLPTSGIYE. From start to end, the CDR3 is CASSLPTSGIYEQYF.